The 29 T cell receptor beta chains reported below all come from one sample, sequenced in a study of radiation and T cells in renal cell carcinoma (dated by TCRdb to the early 2020s). The library was produced with the immunoSEQ multiplex PCR assay. Held by TCRdb, this immuneACCESS table contains in-frame sequences only and omits some clones. Under half of the omission traces to an unresolved V gene where checked; the cause of the rest is unknown. Here the sample has 130,000 to 150,000 clones; around 89% occur a single time. Over 3.5% of the sample lies in the top ten. Reading the label with the study, this specimen's time point is: baseline pretreatment blood. According to the study, the label for this sample's treatment or condition signals: 15 Gy SBRT to primary tumor, nephrectomy 4 weeks later. Sequencing was performed on blood, taken from a patient whose treatment included radiotherapy and nephrectomy. All receptors come from a woman aged 65 to 85 with renal cell carcinoma.

The chain has TRBV18 and TRBJ2-1; TRBD2 agrees at 8 bases. The CDR3 spans 15 residues. After removal of 3 bases from V and 3 bases from J, the junction contained 4 bases not matched to a gene. Germline CDR1 reads KGHSH; CDR2 reads LQKENI. This CDR3 reads CASSPDAGGYNEQFF. CDR3 DNA sequence: TGTGCCAGCTCACCGGATGCGGGGGGCTACAATGAGCAGTTCTTC.

A single count supports this clone. V and J are TRBV5-1 and TRBJ2-1; TRBD1 matches at 7 bases. Germline V gives CDR1 SGHRS, CDR2 YFSETQ. Losses at the gene ends were 0 bases for V and 10 bases for J; bases not matched to a gene: 10. The CDR3 runs to 15 residues. CDR3 sequence: CASSLGFGRGQEQFF. CDR3 nucleotide sequence: TGCGCCAGCAGCTTGGGATTCGGTAGGGGACAGGAGCAGTTCTTC.

The rearrangement uses TRBV2 and TRBJ2-7; D possibly matches TRBD1 or TRBD2 (7 bases each). CDR3 length: 13 residues. Germline V gives CDR1 SNHLY, CDR2 FYNNEI. Deletions cut 7 bases from V and 4 bases from J, with 14 bases between. For the CDR3, the DNA is TGTGCCAGCAAGCGGGACAGACAGTACGAGCAGTACTTC. Translation: CASKRDRQYEQYF.

The chain recombines TRBV5-1 with TRBJ2-5; D possibly corresponds to TRBD2 (6 bases). Trimming removed 1 base at V and 5 bases at J, with 18 bases between. CDR1 is SGHRS and CDR2 is YFSETQ in the germline V gene. CDR3 length: 16 residues. CDR3 nucleotide sequence: TGCGCCAGCAGCTTGTTCGGCGGGGTTAGGCTGGAGACCCAGTACTTC. The encoded protein is CASSLFGGVRLETQYF.

This rearrangement joins TRBV29-1 to TRBJ1-1; no firm D call. The V gene lost 1 base and the J gene lost 5 bases, with 8 bases spanning the gap. CDR1 is SQVTM and CDR2 is ANQGSEA in the germline V gene. CDR3 length: 12 amino acids. CDR3: CSVEAAKTEAFF. CDR3 bases: TGCAGCGTTGAAGCGGCGAAAACTGAAGCTTTCTTT.

The chain recombines TRBV14 with TRBJ1-2; TRBD1 matches at 8 bases. CDR1 is SGHDN and CDR2 is FVKESK in the germline V gene. CDR3 length equals 12 residues. The J segment lost 5 bases and the V segment lost 5 bases, leaving 1 base of the junction unmatched. CDR3 sequence reads: CASSGTGYGYTF. In DNA, the CDR3 is TGTGCCAGCAGCGGGACAGGTTATGGCTACACCTTC.

This clone was found a few times. The chain joins TRBV2 to TRBJ2-7; 7 bases agree with TRBD1. The CDR3 is 14 residues long. Germline V gene lookup returns CDR1 SNHLY and CDR2 FYNNEI. The ends lost 7 bases at V and 4 bases at J; junction bases unmatched: 10. DNA for the CDR3: TGTGCCAGCAAGACCGGACAGGCGACTTACGAGCAGTACTTC. Its protein is CASKTGQATYEQYF.

This clone was picked up one time. The chain uses TRBV7-2 and TRBJ2-3; TRBD2 agrees at 9 bases. The CDR3 loop spans 17 amino acids. The junction had 8 bases not matched to a gene; V was cut back by 1 base and J by 3 bases. The germline CDR1 and CDR2 sequences are SGHTA and FQGNSA. CDR3 sequence: CASSLDLAGAPTDTQYF. As DNA, the CDR3 is TGTGCCAGCAGCTTAGATTTAGCGGGGGCCCCGACAGATACGCAGTATTTT.

This clone was detected only once. The chain uses TRBV4-3 and TRBJ1-2, with D hard to call. This CDR3 comprises 14 residues. The V gene lost 0 bases and the J gene lost 3 bases, with 8 bases spanning the gap. Germline lookup yields CDR1 LGHNA and CDR2 YSLEER. Written as DNA, the CDR3 is TGCGCCAGCAGCCAAGATCTCGACTACTATGGCTACACCTTC. Encoded protein: CASSQDLDYYGYTF.

The J gene is TRBJ1-1, the V gene TRBV5-6; D remains ambiguous. This CDR3 region has 15 residues. With 0 bases removed from V and 1 base from J, the gap between germline ends came to 10 bases. Germline V gene sequence: CDR1 SGHDT, CDR2 YYEEEE. CDR3 nucleotides: TGTGCCAGCAGCTTGGCCTTACTTTCGAACACTGAAGCTTTCTTT. It translates to CASSLALLSNTEAFF.

The chain has TRBV7-6 and TRBJ1-2, with TRBD1 identical over 8 bases. The germline V gene has CDR1 SGHVS and CDR2 FNYEAQ. The CDR3 extends over 13 amino acids. Unmatched junction bases numbered 8, after V lost 5 bases and J lost 9 bases. The CDR3 sequence is CASSPGQGPRYTF. DNA for the CDR3: TGTGCCAGCAGCCCCGGACAGGGCCCTCGCTACACCTTC.

The V call is TRBV11-3, the J call TRBJ2-4, with unresolved D. V was clipped by 2 bases and J by 0 bases, with 8 bases between them. CDR1 and CDR2 (germline): SGHNT, YENEEA. This CDR3 has 15 amino acids. The CDR3 protein is CASSLLHLAKNIQYF. The CDR3 region has the DNA TGTGCCAGCAGCTTACTTCATCTAGCCAAAAACATTCAGTACTTC.

This CDR3 is CASSDRRRGTTGELFF. The CDR3 region has the DNA TGTGCCAGCAGCGATCGTCGAAGGGGAACCACCGGGGAGCTGTTTTTT. The J gene is TRBJ2-2, the V gene TRBV5-4; tentatively, D is TRBD1 (5 bases). The CDR3 has 16 residues. Germline values: CDR1 SGHNT, CDR2 YYREEE (reference sequence). V was trimmed by 4 bases and J by 4 bases, leaving 17 bases between them.

The J gene is TRBJ2-5, the V gene TRBV6-5, with D uncertain. Germline CDR1 MNHEY, CDR2 SVGAGI. The V end lost 2 bases, the J end lost 5 bases, and 12 bases lay between the germline ends. The CDR3 is 14 amino acids. In DNA form, the CDR3 reads TGTGCCAGCAGTTACGACTCCTATGGGGAGACCCAGTACTTC. Residues: CASSYDSYGETQYF.

This chain connects TRBV15 to TRBJ2-3; 8 nucleotides align to TRBD2. Trimming cost V 3 bases and J 3 bases; bases outside gene matches: 5. The CDR3 length is 15 residues. Germline loops: CDR1 LNHNV, CDR2 YYDKDF (reference sequence). The DNA of the CDR3 is TGTGCCACCAGCAGTTCCGGGGGGGCAACAGATACGCAGTATTTT. Its protein is CATSSSGGATDTQYF.

The CDR3 bases are TGTGCCAGCAGCTTGGAGGGACAGGGGGTCGGGGAGCTGTTTTTT. Protein sequence: CASSLEGQGVGELFF. The rearrangement joins TRBV5-5 to TRBJ2-2, with TRBD1 matching 11 bases. CDR1 is SGHKS, CDR2 YYEKEE, per germline (reference sequence). J gave up 7 bases and V 0 bases, and 2 bases lay outside the gene matches. The CDR3 has 15 residues.

The chain employs TRBV15 and TRBJ2-7; 10 positions agree with TRBD1. V lost 1 base to trimming and J lost 2 bases; unmatched junction nucleotides: 5. The germline CDR1 and CDR2 sequences are LNHNV and YYDKDF (reference sequence). The CDR3 totals 16 residues. The CDR3 here is CATSRVSGTGAYEQYF. CDR3 nucleotide sequence: TGTGCCACCAGCAGAGTTTCCGGGACAGGGGCCTACGAGCAGTACTTC.

The chain has TRBV5-3 and TRBJ2-5; 9 bases are a match to TRBD2. TRBV5-3 is given ORF status, its function remaining uncertain. V was pared by 7 bases and J by 5 bases, with 15 bases of the junction left unmatched. There are 16 residues in the CDR3. The CDR3 loop is CARPRGWRGGRETQYF. CDR3 bases: TGTGCCAGACCCCGGGGATGGCGGGGGGGCAGGGAGACCCAGTACTTC.

The V gene is TRBV4-3, the J gene TRBJ2-3, with D perhaps TRBD1 or TRBD2 (5 bases each). Germline V gives CDR1 LGHNA, CDR2 YSLEER. The CDR3 loop spans 16 amino acids. V lost 4 bases, J lost 1 base, and 15 bases lay in between. The CDR3 loop reads CASSRQLGAGTDTQYF. The CDR3 DNA follows: TGCGCCAGCAGCCGACAACTCGGGGCGGGCACAGATACGCAGTATTTT.

The genes are TRBV7-3 and TRBJ2-3; D remains unclear. In germline, CDR1 is SGHTA, CDR2 FQGTGA. V gave up 7 bases and J gave up 7 bases, with 18 bases separating them. This CDR3 has 14 residues. CDR3 in DNA: TGTGCCAGCACCCTGACCGGGCCCTCGAATACGCAGTATTTT. Protein: CASTLTGPSNTQYF.

The V and J genes are TRBV7-2 and TRBJ1-5; D is possibly TRBD1 (6 bases). V lost 5 bases and J lost 1, with 15 bases in between. Germline lookup yields CDR1 SGHTA and CDR2 FQGNSA. This CDR3 has 16 amino acids. Here the CDR3 reads CASSQLHRESNQPQHF. CDR3 DNA sequence: TGTGCCAGCAGCCAGCTACACAGGGAAAGCAATCAGCCCCAGCATTTT.

The V and J genes are TRBV5-1 and TRBJ1-1; 9 nucleotides line up with TRBD1. V lost 4 bases and J lost 6; bases outside the gene matches: 7. The germline CDR1 and CDR2 sequences are SGHRS and YFSETQ. This CDR3 contains 14 residues. CDR3 amino acids: CASSRGDREAEAFF. The CDR3 DNA reads TGCGCCAGCAGCCGCGGGGACAGGGAGGCTGAAGCTTTCTTT.

The V call is TRBV7-2, the J call TRBJ1-3; no definite D call. The CDR3 runs 15 residues. CDR1 and CDR2 from the germline V gene are SGHTA and FQGNSA. Trimming cost V 1 base and J 4 bases, with 11 bases left between them. This CDR3 reads CASSLGMGTGNTIYF. CDR3 coding DNA: TGTGCCAGCAGCTTAGGGATGGGTACCGGAAACACCATATATTTT. Variable domain in full (rest from reference TRBV7-2 and TRBJ1-3): GAGVSQSPSNKVTEKGKDVELRCDPISGHTALYWYRQSLGQGLEFLIYFQGNSAPDKSGLPSDRFSAERTGGSVSTLTIQRTQQEDSAVYLCASSLGMGTGNTIYFGEGSWLTVV.

This clone showed up just once. The gene calls are TRBV19 and TRBJ1-4; D gene unclear. The germline V gene encodes CDR1 LNHDA and CDR2 SQIVND (reference sequence). This CDR3 has 12 amino acids. The V and J ends lost 3 bases and 8 bases respectively, with 7 bases between them. CDR3 in DNA: TGTGCCAGTAGTATTGAGTCGGAAAAACTGTTTTTT. Translating it yields CASSIESEKLFF.

This clone has more than one count but fewer than ten. The CDR3, as DNA: TGTGCCTGGAGTGTAAGCCGGGAAGGAGTTTTAGCTTTCTTT. Encoded protein: CAWSVSREGVLAFF. The J gene is TRBJ1-1, the V gene TRBV30; D is unclear. V was shortened by 0 bases and J by 10 bases, with 18 bases between the two germline ends. This CDR3 is built from 14 residues. The V gene's germline CDR1 is GTSNPN and CDR2 SVGIG (reference sequence).

The chain combines TRBV18 with TRBJ1-5; the D is unclear. Germline V gives CDR1 KGHSH, CDR2 LQKENI. Between the trimmed V and J ends, which lost 4 bases and 0 bases, there was a span of 7 bases. This CDR3 contains 14 residues. The CDR3 nucleotides read TGTGCCAGCTCACGTACCGATAGCAATCAGCCCCAGCATTTT. Its protein product is CASSRTDSNQPQHF.

This chain uses TRBV19 with TRBJ2-5; D gene ambiguous. V dropped 6 bases and J dropped 5 bases, with 13 bases sitting between them. CDR1 is LNHDA, CDR2 SQIVND, per germline (reference sequence). The CDR3 runs to 13 residues. CDR3: CASSELAGETQYF. CDR3 DNA sequence: TGTGCCAGTAGCGAGCTCGCAGGCGAGACCCAGTACTTC.

The chain carries TRBV2 and TRBJ1-3; maybe TRBD1 (6 bases). The CDR3 length is 14 residues. Germline V gene data show CDR1 as SNHLY and CDR2 as FYNNEI. V shed 6 bases and J shed 0 bases, with 9 bases lying between them. This CDR3 is CASRTGSSGNTIYF. CDR3 in DNA: TGTGCCAGCAGGACAGGATCCTCTGGAAACACCATATATTTT.

The chain links TRBV28 to TRBJ1-3; 12 nucleotides match TRBD1. Germline CDR1 is MDHEN and CDR2 is SYDVKM. CDR3 length: 13 amino acids. CDR3 amino acids: CGGQGARGNTIYF. CDR3 nucleotide sequence: TGTGGGGGACAGGGGGCGCGTGGAAACACCATATATTTT.